Below are 29 T cell receptor beta chains sequenced from a single sample in a study of T-cell memory formation after mild COVID-19. TCRdb re-derived calls from the 5' RACE reads in MiXCR, one entry per CDR3 protein. The repertoire includes fewer than 650,000 distinct CDR3 sequences, 17% of them detected once, and approximately 8.1% sits in the top ten. What was sequenced was PBMCs or a T cell subset sorted from them (not recorded which). Receptor source: an adult woman who had mild COVID-19 (a few samples of this study predate the infection). Cell type and time point are not known.

This clonotype was detected only a few times. The genes are TRBV18 and TRBJ2-7; TRBD1 matches 9 bases. Losses at the gene ends were 2 bases for V and 6 bases for J; bases not matched to a gene: 5. Germline CDR1 reads KGHSH; CDR2 reads LQKENI. The CDR3 is made up of 14 amino acids. The CDR3 sequence is CASSPWGTGTEQYF. The CDR3 nucleotides read TGTGCCAGCTCACCATGGGGGACAGGGACCGAGCAGTACTTC.

The chain employs TRBV7-6 and TRBJ2-3, with a weak D call TRBD2 (6 bases). Germline values: CDR1 SGHVS, CDR2 FNYEAQ. V dropped 5 bases and J dropped 0 bases, with 12 bases sitting between them. The CDR3 loop spans 15 amino acids. The CDR3 nucleotides read TGTGCCAGCAGCGTGCGGAGGGTGAGCACAGATACGCAGTATTTT. Its protein is CASSVRRVSTDTQYF.

This sequence joins TRBV20-1 and TRBJ1-4; 10 bases line up with TRBD1. V shed 3 bases and J 14 bases; nucleotides not matched to a gene: 3. There are 11 residues in the CDR3. CDR1 is DFQATT, CDR2 SNEGSKA, per germline (reference sequence). The CDR3 DNA follows: TGCAGTGCTAGCTTGGGACAGGGGCTGTTTTTT. It codes for CSASLGQGLFF.

This clonotype has just one count. This chain links TRBV6-1 with TRBJ1-2; D is possibly TRBD1 (5 bases). Germline V CDR1 and CDR2: MNHNS, SASEGT. Trimming removed 3 bases at V and 5 bases at J, with 22 bases between. The CDR3 spans 17 residues. The CDR3 DNA is TGTGCCAGCAGTGATGTCCCCGGGGGAGCAGGCGTGTATGGCTACACCTTC. Amino acids: CASSDVPGGAGVYGYTF.

This clonotype was observed a few times. The chain employs TRBV19 and TRBJ2-5; TRBD1 might be the D (6 bases). Trimming took off 5 bases at V and 2 bases at J, with 9 bases between the two ends. Germline V lookup: CDR1 LNHDA, CDR2 SQIVND (reference sequence). There are 13 residues in the CDR3. The CDR3 coding sequence is TGTGCCAGTAGTGGACAGATTCAAGAGACCCAGTACTTC. Its protein is CASSGQIQETQYF. The full variable domain, in which reference TRBV19 and TRBJ2-5 provide the parts outside the CDR3, is DGGITQSPKYLFRKEGQNVTLSCEQNLNHDAMYWYRQDPGQGLRLIYYSQIVNDFQKGDIAEGYSVSREKKESFPLTVTSAQKNPTAFYLCASSGQIQETQYFGPGTRLLVL.

This clonotype was counted at least ten times. The chain couples TRBV24-1 to TRBJ1-2; 11 bases match TRBD1. The CDR3 is 15 amino acids. The V segment lost 3 bases and the J segment 3 bases; nucleotides outside the gene matches: 2. CDR1 is KGHDR, CDR2 SFDVKD, per germline. CDR3 amino acids: CATSDPGQGDYGYTF. CDR3 nucleotide sequence: TGTGCCACCAGTGATCCGGGACAGGGGGACTATGGCTACACCTTC.

This clonotype appeared a few times. The chain couples TRBV20-1 to TRBJ2-2; 8 bases fit TRBD1. Germline-derived CDR1 and CDR2 are DFQATT and SNEGSKA (reference sequence). The CDR3 length is 16 residues. V was pared by 1 base and J by 1 base, with 5 bases of the junction left unmatched. CDR3 sequence: CSARVSGTGNTGELFF. The CDR3 DNA reads TGCAGTGCTAGAGTTTCGGGGACAGGGAACACCGGGGAGCTGTTTTTT.

In regard to this clonotype: A read error may produce the germline difference seen at one junction end. The chain links TRBV7-7 to TRBJ2-2; 14 bases agree with TRBD2. The CDR3 covers 16 residues. Per germline, CDR1 SSHAT and CDR2 FNYEAQ (reference sequence). The chain's CDR3 is CASSPGLAGAGGELFF. The CDR3 nucleotides read TGTGCTAGCAGCCCGGGACTAGCGGGAGCTGGCGGGGAGCTGTTTTTT.

In this sample, this clonotype turned up a few times. V is TRBV29-1 and J is TRBJ2-7; no clear D. This CDR3 region has 14 residues. CDR1 and CDR2 (germline): SQVTM, ANQGSEA. The V gene lost 1 base and the J gene lost 6 bases, with 16 bases spanning the gap. The chain's CDR3 is CSVEVVRANAEQYF. The DNA for the CDR3 is TGCAGCGTTGAAGTGGTAAGGGCGAATGCCGAGCAGTACTTC.

There are many counts of this clonotype. The V call is TRBV12-3 or TRBV12-4, the J call TRBJ2-7, with D possibly being TRBD1 or TRBD2 (5 bases each). The V end lost 2 bases, the J end lost 6 bases, and 8 bases lay between the germline ends. The CDR3 is 12 amino acids. The CDR3 coding sequence is TGTGCCAGCAGTTTATATGGGGGCGAGCAGTACTTC. Protein product: CASSLYGGEQYF.

The sample holds a few counts of this clonotype. This chain links TRBV5-5 with TRBJ2-1; TRBD1 agrees at 7 bases. The germline CDR1 and CDR2 sequences are SGHKS and YYEKEE (reference sequence). V shed 4 bases and J 4 bases; nucleotides not matched to a gene: 8. The CDR3 is made up of 15 amino acids. The CDR3 is CASSTTGTEYNEQFF. The CDR3 bases are TGTGCCAGCAGCACCACCGGGACAGAATACAATGAGCAGTTCTTC.

This clonotype was recorded a few times. The chain joins TRBV29-1 to TRBJ2-3, with 9 bases identical to TRBD2. CDR3 length equals 12 residues. Germline V gene data show CDR1 as SQVTM and CDR2 as ANQGSEA. V shed 5 bases and J 6 bases; nucleotides not matched to a gene: 3. This CDR3 is CSVIAGVDTQYF. CDR3 in DNA: TGCAGCGTTATAGCGGGAGTTGATACGCAGTATTTT.

A few counts support this clonotype. The V gene is TRBV27, the J gene TRBJ2-7, with unresolved D. The germline V and J ends were trimmed by 5 bases and 4 bases, with 12 bases remaining between them. The CDR3 extends over 13 amino acids. Looked up from germline, CDR1 is MNHEY and CDR2 is SMNVEV (reference sequence). The CDR3 is CASSPSRLYEQYF. CDR3 bases: TGTGCCAGCAGTCCCTCGAGGCTGTACGAGCAGTACTTC.

In its sample, this clonotype was seen many times. The CDR3 DNA sequence: TGTGCCAGCAGCCTCGGACACGCTTACGAGCAGTACTTC. This encodes CASSLGHAYEQYF. This sequence joins TRBV3-1 and TRBJ2-7, with a possible D match to TRBD1 (5 bases). Trimming removed 4 bases at V and 4 bases at J, with 11 bases between. The CDR3 covers 13 residues. CDR1 and CDR2 from the germline V gene are LGHDT and YNNKEL (reference sequence).

The sample holds many counts of this clonotype. This rearrangement joins TRBV4-3 to TRBJ2-5; TRBD1 agrees at 7 bases. The trim removed 1 base at V and 2 bases at J, leaving 7 bases unmatched. Germline CDR1 is LGHNA and CDR2 is YSLEER. The CDR3 extends over 16 amino acids. The CDR3 protein is CASSQGLGQPQETQYF. The CDR3 coding sequence is TGCGCCAGCAGCCAAGGTTTGGGACAGCCTCAAGAGACCCAGTACTTC.

The chain uses TRBV7-3 and TRBJ2-5, with 7 nucleotides matching TRBD2. This CDR3 spans 15 amino acids. J was trimmed by 5 bases and V by 2 bases; bases with no gene match: 8. Germline V lookup: CDR1 SGHTA, CDR2 FQGTGA. CDR3 nucleotide sequence: TGTGCCAGCAGCTTATTACCGGGAGGATTTGAGACCCAGTACTTC. Translation gives CASSLLPGGFETQYF.

The chain links TRBV9 to TRBJ2-5; unclear D gene. The CDR3 loop spans 14 amino acids. V was clipped by 4 bases and J by 7 bases, with 17 bases between them. Germline V gene sequence: CDR1 SGDLS, CDR2 YYNGEE. This CDR3 reads CASSSRPSSGTQYF. DNA for the CDR3: TGTGCCAGCAGCTCCCGCCCCTCTTCGGGGACCCAGTACTTC.

The chain carries TRBV24-1 and TRBJ2-5, with D possibly TRBD2 on 5 matching bases. The CDR3 spans 13 residues. V gave up 8 bases and J gave up 0 bases, with 9 bases separating them. The V gene's germline CDR1 is KGHDR and CDR2 SFDVKD. The CDR3 DNA sequence: TGTGCCACCACGAGCGGTAACCAAGAGACCCAGTACTTC. Translated, it gives CATTSGNQETQYF.

This clonotype showed up many times. The chain combines TRBV29-1 with TRBJ2-5; weak D call: TRBD2 (5 bases). The CDR3 runs to 12 residues. Trimming stripped 3 bases from V and 2 bases from J, with 7 bases between. In germline, CDR1 is SQVTM, CDR2 ANQGSEA. The DNA for the CDR3 is TGCAGCGTTGATCGCGGGCAAGAGACCCAGTACTTC. Translating it yields CSVDRGQETQYF. Full variable domain (remainder filled in from reference TRBV29-1 and TRBJ2-5): SAVISQKPSRDICQRGTSLTIQCQVDSQVTMMFWYRQQPGQSLTLIATANQGSEATYESGFVIDKFPISRPNLTFSTLTVSNMSPEDSSIYLCSVDRGQETQYFGPGTRLLVL.

This clonotype was counted ten times or more. The chain links TRBV10-3 to TRBJ2-1; D gene uncertain. This CDR3 is 11 amino acids long. Looked up from germline, CDR1 is ENHRY and CDR2 is SYGVKD. V lost 7 bases and J lost 8, with 9 bases in between. CDR3 region: CAITAGYEQFF. The CDR3 DNA reads TGTGCCATCACGGCCGGGTATGAGCAGTTCTTC.

This clonotype was recorded a few times. V is TRBV2 and J is TRBJ1-5; D remains ambiguous. Deletions cut 8 bases from V and 5 bases from J, with 16 bases between. Germline V gene lookup returns CDR1 SNHLY and CDR2 FYNNEI. The CDR3 covers 14 residues. Here the CDR3 DNA reads TGTGCCAGCCGAGACACGCGGAGACATCAGCCCCAGCATTTT. Encoded protein: CASRDTRRHQPQHF.

The chain combines TRBV2 with TRBJ2-7; 8 bases line up with TRBD1. This CDR3 is built from 12 residues. Germline CDR1 SNHLY, CDR2 FYNNEI. Trimming removed 8 bases from V and 5 bases from J; junction bases left unmatched: 5. CDR3 DNA sequence: TGTGCCAGCCGCAGGGGGCGGAACGAGCAGTACTTC. Its protein product is CASRRGRNEQYF.

This clonotype was seen only a few times. V and J are TRBV20-1 and TRBJ2-5, with 7 bases lining up with TRBD1. The CDR3 totals 12 residues. Trimming removed 7 bases from V and 5 bases from J; junction bases left unmatched: 7. Per the germline V gene, CDR1 is DFQATT and CDR2 is SNEGSKA (reference sequence). CDR3 DNA sequence: TGCAGTGGGACAGGAGGAGTCGAGACCCAGTACTTC. Translated, it gives CSGTGGVETQYF.

The gene calls are TRBV30 and TRBJ1-2, with no clear D. The CDR3 is 14 amino acids. Trimming stripped 0 bases from V and 2 bases from J, with 10 bases between. Germline V gives CDR1 GTSNPN, CDR2 SVGIG (reference sequence). The CDR3 DNA reads TGTGCCTGGAGTGTAACCGGCCTAAACTATGGCTACACCTTC. This translates into CAWSVTGLNYGYTF.

This clonotype was seen a few times. The chain carries TRBV7-8 and TRBJ2-1; 11 bases align to TRBD2. The germline CDR1 and CDR2 sequences are SGHVS and FQNEAQ. With V trimmed by 2 bases and J by 4 bases, 7 bases remained unmatched. The CDR3 length is 17 residues. The DNA for the CDR3 is TGTGCCAGCAGCTTATTAGGGCTAGCGGGGGGTTACAATGAGCAGTTCTTC. Its translation is CASSLLGLAGGYNEQFF.

The chain links TRBV6-6 to TRBJ2-7, with D perhaps TRBD1 (5 bases). Looked up from germline, CDR1 is MNHNY and CDR2 is SVGAGI (reference sequence). The ends were cut back, 4 bases at V and 3 bases at J, with 16 bases in the middle. This CDR3 is 15 amino acids long. CDR3 DNA sequence: TGTGCCAGCAGTTCCCTTCAGGGAAAGGGCTACGAGCAGTACTTC. It specifies CASSSLQGKGYEQYF.

In DNA form, the CDR3 reads TGCGCCAGCAGCTTGGCTCTAGCGGGAGGTGTGGGCACAGATACGCAGTATTTT. Translated, it gives CASSLALAGGVGTDTQYF. The chain carries TRBV5-1 and TRBJ2-3, with 11 positions matching TRBD2. The V and J ends lost 0 bases and 1 base, in that order; junction bases with no gene match: 7. Germline V gene data show CDR1 as SGHRS and CDR2 as YFSETQ. CDR3 length equals 18 residues. Variable domain in full (rest from reference TRBV5-1 and TRBJ2-3): KAGVTQTPRYLIKTRGQQVTLSCSPISGHRSVSWYQQTPGQGLQFLFEYFSETQRNKGNFPGRFSGRQFSNSRSEMNVSTLELGDSALYLCASSLALAGGVGTDTQYFGPGTRLTVL.

This clonotype was recorded a few times. The chain uses TRBV28 and TRBJ2-3; 9 bases are shared with TRBD2. The CDR3 has 15 residues. The V gene end was trimmed by 2 bases and the J gene end by 4 bases; junction bases not matched to a gene: 4. Per germline, CDR1 MDHEN and CDR2 SYDVKM. DNA for the CDR3: TGTGCCAGCAGTTTAGGAGCGGGGGGTCCAGATACGCAGTATTTT. This gives the protein CASSLGAGGPDTQYF.

The rearrangement links TRBV20-1 to TRBJ2-5; tentatively, D is TRBD1 (6 bases). Trimming took off 8 bases at V and 5 bases at J, with 18 bases between the two ends. Germline V CDR1 and CDR2: DFQATT, SNEGSKA (reference sequence). The CDR3 is made up of 13 amino acids. In DNA, the CDR3 is TGCAGTTCCCCGGGACAATCCTCGGAGACCCAGTACTTC. Translated: CSSPGQSSETQYF.